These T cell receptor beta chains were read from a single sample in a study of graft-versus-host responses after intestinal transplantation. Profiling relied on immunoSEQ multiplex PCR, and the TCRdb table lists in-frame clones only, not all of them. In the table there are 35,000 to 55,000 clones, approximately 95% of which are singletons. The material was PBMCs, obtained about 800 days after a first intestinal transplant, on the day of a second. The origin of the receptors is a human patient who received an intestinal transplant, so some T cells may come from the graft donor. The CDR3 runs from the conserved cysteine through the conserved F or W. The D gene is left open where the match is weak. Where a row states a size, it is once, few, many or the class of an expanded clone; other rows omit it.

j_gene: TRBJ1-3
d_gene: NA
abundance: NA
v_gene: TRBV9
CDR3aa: CASSVAHILSGNTIYF
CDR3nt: TGTGCCAGCAGCGTAGCCCATATCCTCTCTGGAAACACCATATATTTT

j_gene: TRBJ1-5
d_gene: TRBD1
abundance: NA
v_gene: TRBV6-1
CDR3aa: CASSEGTGSQPQHF
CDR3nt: TGTGCCAGCAGTGAAGGGACAGGGAGTCAGCCCCAGCATTTT

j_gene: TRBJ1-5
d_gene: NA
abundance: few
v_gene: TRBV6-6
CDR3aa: CASSYSDNQPQHF
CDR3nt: TGTGCCAGCAGTTACTCGGACAATCAGCCCCAGCATTTT

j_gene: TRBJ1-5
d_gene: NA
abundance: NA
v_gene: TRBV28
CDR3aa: CASSLESNQPQHF
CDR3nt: TGTGCCAGCAGTTTAGAAAGCAATCAGCCCCAGCATTTT

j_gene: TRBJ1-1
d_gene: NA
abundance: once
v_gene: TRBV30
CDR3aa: CAWGRQPNMNTEAFF
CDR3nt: TGTGCCTGGGGCCGACAGCCGAATATGAACACTGAAGCTTTCTTT

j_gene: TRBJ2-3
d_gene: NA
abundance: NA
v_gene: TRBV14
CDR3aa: CASSQDFWTEDTQYF
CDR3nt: TGTGCCAGCAGCCAAGATTTTTGGACGGAAGATACGCAGTATTTT

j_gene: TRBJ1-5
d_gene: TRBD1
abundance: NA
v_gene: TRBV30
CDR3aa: CAWSGQGGVIQPQHF
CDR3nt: TGTGCCTGGAGTGGGCAGGGGGGTGTTATTCAGCCCCAGCATTTT

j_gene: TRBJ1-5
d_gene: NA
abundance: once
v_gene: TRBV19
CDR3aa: CASSMGAAQHF
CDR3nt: TGTGCCAGTAGTATGGGGGCAGCCCAGCATTTT

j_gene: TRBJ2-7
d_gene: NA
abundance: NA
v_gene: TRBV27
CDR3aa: CASSLSGSSSYEQYF
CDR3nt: TGTGCCAGCAGTTTATCGGGTTCTAGCTCCTACGAGCAGTACTTC

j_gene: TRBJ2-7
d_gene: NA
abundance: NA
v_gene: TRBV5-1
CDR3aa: CASSLVVGYEQYF
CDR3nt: TGCGCCAGCAGCTTGGTGGTAGGCTACGAGCAGTACTTC

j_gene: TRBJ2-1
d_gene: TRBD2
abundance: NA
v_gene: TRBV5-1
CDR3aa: CASSSYLGGTSEYNEQFF
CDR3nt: TGCGCCAGCAGCTCATACCTCGGCGGGACTAGCGAATACAATGAGCAGTTCTTC

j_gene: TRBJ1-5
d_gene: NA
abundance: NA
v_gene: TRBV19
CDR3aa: CASSRQDVNQPQHF
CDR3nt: TGTGCCAGTAGTCGGCAGGATGTCAATCAGCCCCAGCATTTT

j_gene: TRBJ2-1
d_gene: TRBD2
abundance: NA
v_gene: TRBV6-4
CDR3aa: CASSVSGRNNEQFF
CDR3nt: TGTGCCAGCAGTGTGAGCGGGAGGAACAATGAGCAGTTCTTC

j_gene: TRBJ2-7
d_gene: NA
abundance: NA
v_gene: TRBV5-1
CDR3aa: CASSPTRALYEQYF
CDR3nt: TGCGCCAGCAGCCCCACCAGAGCCCTCTACGAGCAGTACTTC

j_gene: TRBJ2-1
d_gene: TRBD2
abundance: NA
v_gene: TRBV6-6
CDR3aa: CASSYGAGGPYNEQFF
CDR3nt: TGTGCCAGCAGTTACGGGGCGGGAGGGCCCTACAATGAGCAGTTCTTC

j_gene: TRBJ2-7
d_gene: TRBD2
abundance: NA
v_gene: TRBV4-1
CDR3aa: CASSQEYPSGLAYEQYF
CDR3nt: TGCGCCAGCAGCCAAGAATACCCTAGCGGGCTAGCCTACGAGCAGTACTTC

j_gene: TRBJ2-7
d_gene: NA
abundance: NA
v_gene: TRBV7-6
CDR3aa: CASSGDYRPDEQYF
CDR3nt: TGTGCCAGCAGCGGTGACTACAGACCCGACGAGCAGTACTTC

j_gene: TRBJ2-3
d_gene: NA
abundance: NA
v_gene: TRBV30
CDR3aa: CAWSSTVTAQYF
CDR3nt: TGTGCCTGGAGTTCGACGGTGACAGCGCAGTATTTT

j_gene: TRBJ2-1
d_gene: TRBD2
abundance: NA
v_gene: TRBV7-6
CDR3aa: CATGREGLNEQFF
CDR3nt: TGTGCCACCGGGCGGGAGGGTTTGAATGAGCAGTTCTTC

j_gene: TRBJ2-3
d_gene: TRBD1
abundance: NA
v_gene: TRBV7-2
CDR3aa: CASSFYRDRPTDTQYF
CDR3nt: TGTGCCAGCAGCTTTTATCGGGACAGGCCCACAGATACGCAGTATTTT

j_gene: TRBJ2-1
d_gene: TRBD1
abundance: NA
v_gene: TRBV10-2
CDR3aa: CASIKTGLDEQFF
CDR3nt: TGCGCCAGCATTAAGACAGGGTTGGATGAGCAGTTCTTC

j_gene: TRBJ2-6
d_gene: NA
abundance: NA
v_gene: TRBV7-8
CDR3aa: CASSLEDGANVLTF
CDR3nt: TGTGCCAGCAGCTTAGAAGACGGGGCCAACGTCCTGACTTTC